This TCR beta chain was observed in a study of T-cell reconstitution after alpha-beta-depleted transplantation in children listed by TCRdb under 2016. At the level of the whole study: Using TCR repertoire profiling, the study followed T-cell immune reconstitution in a quantitative way in children after TCRalphabeta/CD19-depleted allogeneic hematopoietic cell transplantation. What the research found in general, with its limitations: The high TCRbeta diversity at day 60 in some patients was ascribed to recipient T cells and intrathymic progenitors that had survived conditioning. Over subsequent months, a decline in hyperexpanded clone frequencies was noted, and after one year, T-cell counts and TCRbeta diversity were mostly ascribed to newly produced T cells. About two months after transplant, the apparently early recovery of alphabetaT-cell counts reportedly depended on just several hundred clones that had expanded rapidly and came from non-depleted graft cells.

Library preparation employed PCR. The sequencer listed for this sample is Illumina HiSeq 2500. Molecular barcoding was employed in the preparation of TCR libraries, with unique molecular identifiers being used to normalize TCRbeta repertoire quantification. TCRdb applied fastp at Q25 and MiXCR to the public reads, then kept only in-frame beta chains. All rows with the same CDR3 protein become a single entry with the most common DNA and genes. In this sample the table shows almost 500,000 distinct CDR3 sequences, more than 9% of which occur a single time. Of the sample, around 2% is held by the ten largest clones. V and J are truncated by 5 bases and 4 bases respectively, leaving an intervening sequence of 9 bases. The CDR3 runs 14 residues from the cysteine to the phenylalanine. Only CDR3 DNA is held: 42 bases, read in frame from base 1. This specimen's treatment or condition label, interpreted: allogeneic hematopoietic cell transplantation with graft depleted of TCRalphabeta T cells and CD19 B cells. Transplant recipients were children who received TCRalphabeta/CD19-depleted allogeneic hematopoietic cell grafts.

This clonotype occurred a few times. The antigen this receptor binds is unknown. The sample holds no much larger clone one base away, and base qualities are not on file. The sample in question was PBMCs, obtained before TCRalphabeta/CD19-depleted stem cell transplant. Recombination joined TRBV12-3 or TRBV12-4 with TRBJ1-6; possibly the D gene is TRBD1, per 5 matching bases. The clonotype comes from a child aged 2 to 15 with inherited bone marrow failure, due to receive a stem cell transplant. CDR3 reads: CASSNPGYNSPLHF. The DNA sequence is as follows: TGTGCCAGCAGTAATCCAGGGTATAATTCACCCCTCCACTTT.